The entry that follows covers one T cell receptor (beta chain) sequence. What it binds is not known. This sample is drawn from a study of T cell responses to AZD1222 COVID-19 vaccine. The wider study: The analysis combined second doses at about 4 or about 12 weeks.

Profiling relied on immunoSEQ multiplex PCR, and the TCRdb table lists in-frame clones only, not all of them. This sample has 120,000 or so clones, with around 87% found just once. Study-wide results and caveats: Researchers took repertoire samples only after the peak T cell response had come. Clonal diversity may have been underestimated, and the donors were mostly white British, with more females than males.

The CDR3 has 13 amino acids. The germline CDR1 and CDR2 sequences are SGHDT and YYEEEE. V was clipped by 0 bases and J by 4 bases, with 7 bases between them. The chain couples TRBV5-6 to TRBJ1-2; D is ambiguous. The sample was peripheral blood, taken on day 0 of AZD1222 vaccination. The receptor was isolated from an adult in good health. The CDR3 sequence: CASSLGRLYGYTF. DNA for the CDR3: TGTGCCAGCAGCTTGGGAAGGCTCTATGGCTACACCTTC.